The T cell receptor (beta chain) under discussion was sequenced for a study of memory CD4+ T cells and cytomegalovirus serostatus. Study background: Donors were healthy Belgian adults, under 10 CMV seropositive and 24 seronegative.

Single viable CD3+CD4+CD8-CD45RO+ cells were sorted as the memory CD4+ T cells. CMV serostatus came from serum IgG against pp150, pp28, p38, p52. Libraries were prepared by immunoSEQ multiplex PCR; TCRdb keeps only in-frame clonotypes and omits some of them. This table holds around 60,000 clones, around 77% found once. The CDR3 covers 16 residues. Germline CDR1 SNHLY, CDR2 FYNNEI. V lost 4 bases and J lost 1, with 16 bases in between. Specimen: memory CD4+ T cells from blood. The rearrangement joins TRBV2 to TRBJ1-2; D is perhaps TRBD1 (5 bases). The TCR was taken from an adult in good health and CMV-seronegative. The CDR3 spells CASSVRGGGINYGYTF. The CDR3 DNA follows: TGTGCCAGCAGTGTCCGGGGGGGAGGGATTAACTATGGCTACACCTTC.